The 24 T cell receptor beta chains below all came from one sample that was sequenced in a study of blood T cell repertoires in COVID-19. Profiled with immunoSEQ multiplex PCR; TCRdb holds only in-frame clones, not every one. The sample gives around 300,000 clones, approximately 85% of which show up once; just under 9.5% is in the top ten. The specimen sequenced was peripheral blood. The receptor source for this set is a man aged 18-30 years with active or convalescent COVID-19.

The V gene is TRBV25-1, the J gene TRBJ2-7, with 11 bases aligning to TRBD1. The CDR3 has 15 residues. Germline CDR1 is MGHDK and CDR2 is SYGVNS. Trimming took 0 bases from V and 3 from J; bases not matched to a gene: 1. The CDR3 nucleotides are TGTGCCAGCAGTGAATATGGGACAGGGGGCTACGAGCAGTACTTC. Encoded protein: CASSEYGTGGYEQYF.

Only one count was recorded for this clone. CDR3 DNA sequence: TGCGCCAGCAGCTACAGTGAGGGAGTTGGCGGCTACACCTTC. The encoded protein is CASSYSEGVGGYTF. The chain carries TRBV5-1 and TRBJ1-2; D gene uncertain. The CDR3 spans 14 residues. Trimming left V 3 bases short and J 8 bases short, with 17 bases between. Germline values: CDR1 SGHRS, CDR2 YFSETQ.

The chain joins TRBV2 to TRBJ1-1, with 8 nucleotides matching TRBD1. The length of the CDR3 is 14 residues. The germline gives CDR1 SNHLY, CDR2 FYNNEI. The V and J ends lost 5 bases and 1 base, in that order; junction bases with no gene match: 3. The CDR3 nucleotides are TGTGCCAGCAGTAGTGACAGGGGGAACACTGAAGCTTTCTTT. Residues: CASSSDRGNTEAFF.

V gene TRBV10-3 combines with J gene TRBJ2-3; 7 bases align to TRBD1. The CDR3 loop spans 16 amino acids. Trimming at V came to 10 bases and at J to 0 bases, leaving 13 bases not matched to a gene. Germline V gene lookup returns CDR1 ENHRY and CDR2 SYGVKD. CDR3 DNA: TGTGCCACCTCTGCTACCAGGGGACAGAGCACAGATACGCAGTATTTT. The encoded protein is CATSATRGQSTDTQYF.

The chain recombines TRBV18 with TRBJ2-5; 9 bases align to TRBD1. The germline V gene encodes CDR1 KGHSH and CDR2 LQKENI. This CDR3 contains 17 residues. Trimming cost V 4 bases and J 4 bases; bases outside gene matches: 13. The CDR3 is CASSRGTGTYRIETQYF. The DNA for the CDR3 is TGTGCCAGCTCACGGGGGACAGGGACATATCGAATAGAGACCCAGTACTTC.

The chain uses TRBV12-3 or TRBV12-4 and TRBJ2-7, with 8 bases identical to TRBD1. V lost 7 bases and J lost 3; bases outside the gene matches: 5. CDR3 length: 13 amino acids. The CDR3 coding sequence is TGTGCCAGCACAAGGACAGGGTACTACGAGCAGTACTTC. It codes for CASTRTGYYEQYF.

V is TRBV19 and J is TRBJ1-1, with 8 bases identical to TRBD1. The germline V gene has CDR1 LNHDA and CDR2 SQIVND (reference sequence). Trimming cost V 6 bases and J 5 bases; bases outside gene matches: 11. The CDR3 is made up of 15 amino acids. Here the CDR3 DNA reads TGTGCCAGTAGATCGGGAGGACAGGGAGGGACTGAAGCTTTCTTT. This codes for CASRSGGQGGTEAFF.

The chain has TRBV24-1 and TRBJ2-1; TRBD2 matches 14 bases. The V gene's germline CDR1 is KGHDR and CDR2 SFDVKD. J gave up 10 bases and V 4 bases, and 2 bases lay outside the gene matches. The CDR3 extends over 14 amino acids. The CDR3 DNA follows: TGTGCCACCAGTGAGACTAGCGGGGGGGCGGAGCAGTTCTTC. This sequence encodes CATSETSGGAEQFF.

A few counts support this clone. The chain uses TRBV5-1 and TRBJ1-2; 11 positions agree with TRBD1. Trimming cost V 5 bases and J 7 bases; bases outside gene matches: 10. The V gene's germline CDR1 is SGHRS and CDR2 YFSETQ. The length of the CDR3 is 15 residues. The CDR3 coding sequence is TGCGCCAGCAGTCCCTGGACAGGGGGCCAGTCTGGCTACACCTTC. Its protein product is CASSPWTGGQSGYTF.

The chain recombines TRBV5-4 with TRBJ2-5; a possible D gene is TRBD1 (5 bases). Trimming shortened V by 0 bases and J by 3 bases, and 12 bases separated the two germline ends. This CDR3 is 15 amino acids long. Germline CDR1 reads SGHNT; CDR2 reads YYREEE (reference sequence). Written as DNA, the CDR3 is TGTGCCAGCAGCTTGGTGGCTAGGGGAAAAGAGACCCAGTACTTC. Its protein product is CASSLVARGKETQYF.

J is TRBJ1-6 and V is TRBV28; the D gene is possibly TRBD1 (5 bases). Germline V gene sequence: CDR1 MDHEN, CDR2 SYDVKM. Trimming removed 7 bases from V and 4 bases from J, with 11 bases in between. The CDR3 covers 14 residues. The chain's CDR3 is CASNKRQYNSPLHF. The CDR3 DNA is TGTGCCAGCAACAAAAGACAGTATAATTCACCCCTCCACTTT. Full variable domain (rest looked up from reference TRBV28 and TRBJ1-6): DVKVTQSSRYLVKRTGEKVFLECVQDMDHENMFWYRQDPGLGLRLIYFSYDVKMKEKGDIPEGYSVSREKKERFSLILESASTNQTSMYLCASNKRQYNSPLHFGNGTRLTVT.

This sequence joins TRBV6-5 and TRBJ1-2; 8 positions agree with TRBD1. The CDR3 is 11 amino acids. The germline gives CDR1 MNHEY, CDR2 SVGAGI. CDR3 residues: CAAQGALGYTF. The CDR3 DNA reads as TGTGCGGCGCAGGGGGCGCTTGGCTACACCTTC.

This chain links TRBV7-2 with TRBJ2-2; D remains ambiguous. There are 13 residues in the CDR3. Germline V gives CDR1 SGHTA, CDR2 FQGNSA. V was pared by 5 bases and J by 4 bases, with 8 bases between. The CDR3 DNA follows: TGTGCCAGCAGCGAAACCGGCACCGGGGAGCTGTTTTTT. Its translation is CASSETGTGELFF.

This rearrangement joins TRBV6-5 to TRBJ2-7; TRBD1 aligns across 8 bases. The trim removed 7 bases at V and 5 bases at J, leaving 10 bases unmatched. From germline, CDR1 is MNHEY and CDR2 SVGAGI. The CDR3 loop spans 14 amino acids. The chain's CDR3 is CASTRTGLRNEQYF. The DNA for the CDR3 is TGTGCCAGCACCAGGACAGGGTTGAGGAACGAGCAGTACTTC.

The chain recombines TRBV19 with TRBJ1-3; the D is unclear. Germline V gene lookup returns CDR1 LNHDA and CDR2 SQIVND (reference sequence). With 6 bases removed from V and 0 bases from J, the gap between germline ends came to 18 bases. The CDR3 has 17 amino acids. CDR3 bases: TGTGCCAGTAGGCTCTTCTACGACACGAGCTCTGGAAACACCATATATTTT. Translation gives CASRLFYDTSSGNTIYF.

The V call is TRBV12-5, the J call TRBJ2-3, with D perhaps matching TRBD2 (5 bases). V lost 0 bases and J 3 bases, leaving 13 bases between the germline ends. The germline V gene encodes CDR1 LGHNT and CDR2 FRNRAP. The CDR3 contains 16 residues. The CDR3 sequence is CASGLVVSSITDTQYF. CDR3 DNA: TGTGCTAGTGGTTTGGTAGTGTCTAGCATTACAGATACGCAGTATTTT. Full variable domain (outside the CDR3, taken from reference TRBV12-5 and TRBJ2-3): DARVTQTPRHKVTEMGQEVTMRCQPILGHNTVFWYRQTMMQGLELLAYFRNRAPLDDSGMPKDRFSAEMPDATLATLKIQPSEPRDSAVYFCASGLVVSSITDTQYFGPGTRLTVL.

The chain joins TRBV7-9 to TRBJ2-7; D is perhaps TRBD1 (6 bases). Germline values: CDR1 SEHNR, CDR2 FQNEAQ (reference sequence). Trimming took off 1 base at V and 4 bases at J, with 8 bases between the two ends. The CDR3 covers 13 residues. DNA of the CDR3: TGTGCCAGCAGCTTAGGGGGGCCATACGAGCAGTACTTC. This encodes CASSLGGPYEQYF. The variable domain in full, completed from reference TRBV7-9 and TRBJ2-7, reads DTGVSQNPRHKITKRGQNVTFRCDPISEHNRLYWYRQTLGQGPEFLTYFQNEAQLEKSRLLSDRFSAERPKGSFSTLEIQRTEQGDSAMYLCASSLGGPYEQYFGPGTRLTVT.

J is TRBJ2-1 and V is TRBV15; 11 bases align to TRBD1. From germline, CDR1 is LNHNV and CDR2 YYDKDF (reference sequence). CDR3 size: 16 residues. V lost 2 bases and J lost 3; bases outside the gene matches: 3. For the CDR3, the DNA is TGTGCCACCAGCAGATTCGGGACAGGGGGCTACAATGAGCAGTTCTTC. As protein: CATSRFGTGGYNEQFF.

This chain links TRBV12-3 or TRBV12-4 with TRBJ2-3; D may be TRBD2 (5 bases). V lost 3 bases to trimming and J lost 3 bases, with 7 bases between them. The CDR3 contains 13 residues. The CDR3 sequence: CASSFEGTDTQYF. The CDR3 DNA sequence: TGTGCCAGCAGTTTTGAGGGAACAGATACGCAGTATTTT.

The chain carries TRBV5-1 and TRBJ2-7, with D perhaps matching TRBD1 (6 bases). Germline V gives CDR1 SGHRS, CDR2 YFSETQ. Between the trimmed V and J ends, which lost 1 base and 2 bases, there was a span of 13 bases. This CDR3 has 15 amino acids. As DNA, the CDR3 is TGCGCCAGCAGCTTGATACAGGGACCTCCCTACGAGCAGTACTTC. It is translated as CASSLIQGPPYEQYF. Supplemented by reference TRBV5-1 and TRBJ2-7, the full variable domain reads KAGVTQTPRYLIKTRGQQVTLSCSPISGHRSVSWYQQTPGQGLQFLFEYFSETQRNKGNFPGRFSGRQFSNSRSEMNVSTLELGDSALYLCASSLIQGPPYEQYFGPGTRLTVT.

The rearrangement joins TRBV6-6 to TRBJ2-1; TRBD2 matches at 9 bases. Germline V lookup: CDR1 MNHNY, CDR2 SVGAGI (reference sequence). V shed 6 bases and J 4 bases; nucleotides not matched to a gene: 10. CDR3 size: 16 residues. The DNA of the CDR3 is TGTGCCAGCAGCGTTAAAGCGGGGGGCAAATACAATGAGCAGTTCTTC. It specifies CASSVKAGGKYNEQFF.

The table lists this clone with a few counts. Here the CDR3 reads CASRQQGLSTEAFF. The CDR3 region has the DNA TGTGCCAGCAGGCAGCAGGGTCTGAGCACTGAAGCTTTCTTT. The genes are TRBV27 and TRBJ1-1, with D possibly matching TRBD1 (5 bases). The V gene lost 6 bases and the J gene lost 4 bases, with 15 bases spanning the gap. The CDR3 contains 14 residues. From germline, CDR1 is MNHEY and CDR2 SMNVEV (reference sequence).

The J gene is TRBJ1-5, the V gene TRBV7-8, with D tentatively TRBD1 (5 bases). Germline V gene data show CDR1 as SGHVS and CDR2 as FQNEAQ. V gave up 1 base and J gave up 0 bases, with 10 bases separating them. The CDR3 totals 16 residues. CDR3 sequence reads: CASSLGRTLSNQPQHF. The CDR3 coding sequence is TGTGCCAGCAGCTTAGGCAGGACACTTAGCAATCAGCCCCAGCATTTT. Full variable domain (rest looked up from reference TRBV7-8 and TRBJ1-5): GAGVSQSPRYKVAKRGQDVALRCDPISGHVSLFWYQQALGQGPEFLTYFQNEAQLDKSGLPSDRFFAERPEGSVSTLKIQRTQQEDSAVYLCASSLGRTLSNQPQHFGDGTRLSIL.

CDR3 bases: TGTGCCAGCAGACCGACAGGGGGCTCTAATGGCTACACCTTC. Translating gives CASRPTGGSNGYTF. The gene calls are TRBV6-5 and TRBJ1-2, with TRBD1 matching over 10 bases. The CDR3 length is 14 residues. Per germline, CDR1 MNHEY and CDR2 SVGAGI. Unmatched junction bases numbered 7, after V lost 6 bases and J lost 6 bases.